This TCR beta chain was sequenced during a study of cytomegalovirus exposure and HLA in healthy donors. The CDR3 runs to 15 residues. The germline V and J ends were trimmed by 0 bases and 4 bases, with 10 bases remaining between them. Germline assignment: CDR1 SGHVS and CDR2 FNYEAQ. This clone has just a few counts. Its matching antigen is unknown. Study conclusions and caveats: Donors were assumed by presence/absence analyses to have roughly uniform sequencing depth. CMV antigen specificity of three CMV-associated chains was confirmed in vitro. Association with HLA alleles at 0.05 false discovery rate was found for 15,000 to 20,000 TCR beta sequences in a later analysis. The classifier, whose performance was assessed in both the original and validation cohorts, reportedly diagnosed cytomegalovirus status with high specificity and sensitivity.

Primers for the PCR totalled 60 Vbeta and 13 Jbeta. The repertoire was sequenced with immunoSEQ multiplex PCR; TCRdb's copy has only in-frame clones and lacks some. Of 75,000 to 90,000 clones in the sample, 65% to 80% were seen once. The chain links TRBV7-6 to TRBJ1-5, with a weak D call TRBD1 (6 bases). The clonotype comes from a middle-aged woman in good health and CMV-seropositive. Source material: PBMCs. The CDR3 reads CASSLAVGANQPQHF. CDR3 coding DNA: TGTGCCAGCAGCTTAGCAGTGGGGGCGAATCAGCCCCAGCATTTT.